What follows describes a single TCR beta chain. As yet, its antigen is unknown. This sample is drawn from a study of cytomegalovirus exposure and HLA in healthy donors. Findings and caveats of the study: A later analysis associated 16,951 TCR beta sequences with HLA alleles at a 0.05 false discovery rate. Most TCR beta V segments were productive about 90% or about 30% of the time in an earlier analysis.

The PCR employed 60 Vbeta primers together with 13 Jbeta primers. Method: immunoSEQ multiplex PCR; TCRdb's copy keeps in-frame clones and lacks some. The table lists some 210,000 clones, around four fifths of them singletons, with approximately 3.9% in the top ten. Germline lookup yields CDR1 SGDLS and CDR2 YYNGEE. V gave up 4 bases and J gave up 2 bases, with 19 bases separating them. This CDR3 region has 16 residues. The chain carries TRBV9 and TRBJ2-7; the D gene is possibly TRBD2 (6 bases). The TCR originated in a male donor in good health and CMV-seronegative. Specimen: PBMCs. CDR3 sequence: CASSPNPGLDPYEQYF. CDR3 nucleotides: TGTGCCAGCAGCCCCAATCCGGGACTTGACCCCTACGAGCAGTACTTC.